One and the same sample provided the 15 T cell receptor beta chains below, sequenced in a study of Ad26.COV2.S vaccination and SARS-CoV-2 variants. The protocol was immunoSEQ multiplex PCR, while the TCRdb copy is restricted to in-frame clones and leaves out a portion. The repertoire consists of about 180,000 clones, with around 90% occurring once and the leading ten covering about 5.9%. Sample: peripheral blood, taken after recovery from COVID-19. The receptors here all came from a human donor who had recovered from COVID-19.

CDR3 protein: CAISESAHRETQYF. In DNA, the CDR3 is TGTGCCATCAGTGAGTCGGCCCACCGCGAGACCCAGTACTTC. The rearrangement links TRBV10-3 to TRBJ2-5, with unresolved D. This CDR3 region has 14 residues. The V and J ends lost 0 bases and 5 bases respectively, with 10 bases between them. Per the germline V gene, CDR1 is ENHRY and CDR2 is SYGVKD.

J is TRBJ1-4 and V is TRBV7-8, with 9 nucleotides matching TRBD1. Germline values: CDR1 SGHVS, CDR2 FQNEAQ. V lost 4 bases to trimming and J lost 5 bases; unmatched junction nucleotides: 2. The CDR3 length is 14 residues. CDR3 sequence: CASSSGQGNEKLFF. For the CDR3, the DNA is TGTGCCAGCAGCTCGGGACAGGGAAATGAAAAACTGTTTTTT.

With regard to this clone: The sample contains more than one DNA sequence encoding this CDR3. The chain couples TRBV28 to TRBJ1-4; 10 bases are shared with TRBD1. This CDR3 is built from 15 residues. J gave up 5 bases and V 2 bases, and 2 bases lay outside the gene matches. Germline lookup yields CDR1 MDHEN and CDR2 SYDVKM. CDR3: CASSLPGQGNEKLFF. The CDR3 DNA sequence: TGTGCCAGCAGTTTACCGGGACAGGGGAATGAAAAACTGTTTTTT.

The rearrangement joins TRBV11-1 to TRBJ1-2; 11 bases are shared with TRBD1. Trimming cost V 4 bases and J 5 bases; bases outside gene matches: 6. The CDR3 is 15 amino acids. Per the germline V gene, CDR1 is SGHAT and CDR2 is FQDESV (reference sequence). DNA of the CDR3: TGTGCCAGCAGCTCCGGGACAGGGGGGTCTTATGGCTACACCTTC. The encoded protein is CASSSGTGGSYGYTF.

The J gene is TRBJ2-1, the V gene TRBV18; 9 bases agree with TRBD2. V shed 2 bases and J 5 bases; nucleotides not matched to a gene: 10. The CDR3 runs to 17 residues. The germline gives CDR1 KGHSH, CDR2 LQKENI. CDR3 DNA sequence: TGTGCCAGCTCACCAGGATTAGCGGGGGCTTCAAACAATGAGCAGTTCTTC. This translates into CASSPGLAGASNNEQFF.

The CDR3 sequence is CASSFGTTYQETQYF. For the CDR3, the DNA is TGTGCCAGCAGCTTTGGTACTACCTATCAAGAGACCCAGTACTTC. V usage is TRBV11-2 and J usage is TRBJ2-5; D uncertain. CDR3 size: 15 residues. Per germline, CDR1 SGHAT and CDR2 FQNNGV. V was pared by 3 bases and J by 2 bases, with 13 bases between.

The J gene is TRBJ1-2, the V gene TRBV7-9, with a possible D match to TRBD1 (5 bases). The germline V gene has CDR1 SEHNR and CDR2 FQNEAQ (reference sequence). V was shortened by 4 bases and J by 5 bases, with 11 bases between the two germline ends. This CDR3 comprises 13 residues. The CDR3, as DNA: TGTGCCAGCAGCTCATGGGACTTTTATGGCTACACCTTC. Translation: CASSSWDFYGYTF.

The chain has TRBV19 and TRBJ1-1; D call uncertain. V lost 5 bases and J 2 bases, leaving 9 bases between the germline ends. There are 13 residues in the CDR3. Germline lookup yields CDR1 LNHDA and CDR2 SQIVND (reference sequence). The DNA for the CDR3 is TGTGCCAGTAGTGGAATACCAAACACTGAAGCTTTCTTT. Translating gives CASSGIPNTEAFF. The whole variable domain, filled in from reference TRBV19 and TRBJ1-1, reads DGGITQSPKYLFRKEGQNVTLSCEQNLNHDAMYWYRQDPGQGLRLIYYSQIVNDFQKGDIAEGYSVSREKKESFPLTVTSAQKNPTAFYLCASSGIPNTEAFFGQGTRLTVV.

The chain is built from TRBV29-1 and TRBJ2-3; D is ambiguous. From germline, CDR1 is SQVTM and CDR2 ANQGSEA. Trimming took 3 bases from V and 1 from J, leaving 8 bases between them. The CDR3 covers 13 residues. The CDR3 sequence: CSVDGQGTDTQYF. CDR3 coding DNA: TGCAGCGTTGACGGGCAGGGCACAGATACGCAGTATTTT.

The chain has TRBV13 and TRBJ2-7; D might be TRBD2 (5 bases). Trimming took off 3 bases at V and 7 bases at J, with 13 bases between the two ends. Germline values: CDR1 PRHDT, CDR2 FYEKMQ (reference sequence). The CDR3 has 13 amino acids. The CDR3 coding sequence is TGTGCCAGCAGCTTTGGCCGCGGCGGGGAGCAGTACTTC. Translation: CASSFGRGGEQYF.

The chain joins TRBV27 to TRBJ2-1; D unresolved. Germline-derived CDR1 and CDR2 are MNHEY and SMNVEV (reference sequence). V shed 2 bases and J shed 6 bases, with 8 bases lying between them. The CDR3 sequence is 13 residues long. In nucleotides, the CDR3 is TGTGCCAGCAGTTTAAAAGGGATCAATGAGCAGTTCTTC. It encodes CASSLKGINEQFF.

The rearrangement uses TRBV30 and TRBJ2-5, with D possibly being TRBD1 or TRBD2 (5 bases each). Germline CDR1 is GTSNPN and CDR2 is SVGIG (reference sequence). This CDR3 is built from 13 residues. The V end lost 1 base, the J end lost 5 bases, and 11 bases lay between the germline ends. CDR3 protein: CAWSGGVAETQYF. The CDR3 coding sequence is TGTGCCTGGAGTGGAGGGGTGGCGGAGACCCAGTACTTC.

The rearrangement joins TRBV5-1 to TRBJ2-5; 10 bases are shared with TRBD2. CDR1 is SGHRS and CDR2 is YFSETQ in the germline V gene. This CDR3 region has 16 residues. After removal of 4 bases from V and 1 base from J, the junction contained 7 bases not matched to a gene. CDR3 sequence reads: CASSHLAGDIQETQYF. The CDR3 nucleotides read TGCGCCAGCAGCCACCTAGCGGGGGATATCCAAGAGACCCAGTACTTC.

The chain uses TRBV12-3 or TRBV12-4 and TRBJ1-5; D might be TRBD1 (5 bases). The CDR3 loop spans 13 amino acids. V shed 2 bases and J shed 16 bases, with 18 bases lying between them. The CDR3 DNA sequence: TGTGCCAGCAGTTTACTGACAGACTCCCCCTTACATTTT. It is translated as CASSLLTDSPLHF.

The CDR3 spells CAWSSKTNTEAFF. As DNA, the CDR3 is TGTGCCTGGAGTTCGAAAACGAACACTGAAGCTTTCTTT. The chain carries TRBV30 and TRBJ1-1; D gene ambiguous. Between the trimmed V and J ends, which lost 2 bases and 1 base, there was a span of 8 bases. The CDR3 covers 13 residues. The germline V gene has CDR1 GTSNPN and CDR2 SVGIG (reference sequence).